The sequence of this T cell receptor beta chain was determined in a study of early T cells in non-severe SARS-CoV-2 infection. This clonotype was picked up a small number of times. The CDR3 runs 13 residues. Germline V lookup: CDR1 DFQATT, CDR2 SNEGSKA (reference sequence). Trimming pared 3 bases from V and 7 bases from J, leaving 16 bases between. MiXCR was run by TCRdb on the 5' RACE reads, yielding one entry per CDR3 protein. The data show about 100,000 distinct CDR3 sequences, about 12% seen once. The J gene is TRBJ2-7, the V gene TRBV20-1; no definite D call. The source is an adult who was a healthcare worker with PCR-confirmed SARS-CoV-2 infection or an uninfected control (not recorded which). The source material was whole blood. The CDR3 reads CSASRFVGREQYF. DNA for the CDR3: TGCAGTGCTAGTCGGTTTGTTGGCCGTGAGCAGTACTTC.